A selection of T cell receptor beta chains follows, all from one sample in a study of blood T cell repertoires in COVID-19. The method was immunoSEQ multiplex PCR; TCRdb's version includes in-frame clones alone and lacks a portion of them. Of 150,000 to 180,000 clones detected, about 81% appear once; the ten largest clones hold around 7.9%. The sample taken for sequencing was PBMCs or T cells enriched from blood (not recorded which). These receptor sequences come from a man in his fifties or sixties who had recovered from COVID-19. The CDR3 runs from the conserved cysteine through the conserved F or W. Each record gives: CDR3 protein, CDR3 DNA, clone size, V gene, J gene, D gene. The D gene is left open where the match is weak. Clone size is shown for a subset of rows, as once, few, many or a class of expanded clone.

CASSQGIKWRDSPSYEQYF,TGCGCCAGCAGCCAAGGTATCAAGTGGCGGGACAGTCCATCCTACGAGCAGTACTTC,few,TRBV4-3,TRBJ2-7,.
CASTRRGGTGQPYEQYF,TGTGCCAGCACCCGTCGGGGGGGAACAGGTCAACCCTACGAGCAGTACTTC,.,TRBV7-2,TRBJ2-7,TRBD2
CSVQREDYGYTF,TGCAGCGTTCAGCGGGAGGACTATGGCTACACCTTC,.,TRBV29-1,TRBJ1-2,.
CASSLAGIIGELFF,TGTGCCAGCAGCTTGGCGGGGATTATCGGGGAGCTGTTTTTT,.,TRBV5-6,TRBJ2-2,.
CSARTGRGYNEQFF,TGCAGCGCCCGGACAGGGCGAGGGTACAATGAGCAGTTCTTC,once,TRBV29-1,TRBJ2-1,TRBD1
CASSFGGTGANVLTF,TGTGCCAGCAGCTTTGGGGGGACTGGGGCCAACGTCCTGACTTTC,.,TRBV7-2,TRBJ2-6,.
CASSSTDSQNIQYF,TGTGCCAGCAGCTCTACGGACAGTCAAAACATTCAGTACTTC,.,TRBV7-9,TRBJ2-4,.
CASSYFGQGAGQYF,TGTGCCAGCAGTTACTTTGGACAGGGCGCCGGGCAGTACTTC,once,TRBV6-5,TRBJ2-7,TRBD1
CASSQETTAISTDTQYF,TGTGCCAGCAGCCAAGAAACAACAGCCATTAGCACAGATACGCAGTATTTT,.,TRBV3-1/TRBV3-2,TRBJ2-3,.
CASSLTSGGKDTQYF,TGTGCCAGCAGCTTGACTAGCGGGGGGAAAGATACGCAGTATTTT,.,TRBV7-9,TRBJ2-3,TRBD2
CASRGRDRSSGNTIYF,TGTGCCAGTAGGGGCCGGGACAGGAGCTCTGGAAACACCATATATTTT,.,TRBV19,TRBJ1-3,TRBD1
CAWTPGTGNGYTF,TGTGCCTGGACCCCTGGTACAGGGAATGGCTACACCTTC,few,TRBV30,TRBJ1-2,.
CASSLQTSGSFYEQYF,TGTGCCAGCAGCCTTCAGACTAGCGGGAGCTTCTACGAGCAGTACTTC,.,TRBV9,TRBJ2-7,TRBD2
CASSAGTGAYEQYF,TGTGCCAGCTCAGCCGGGACGGGGGCCTACGAGCAGTACTTC,.,TRBV18,TRBJ2-7,.
CASSDPTEDGYTF,TGTGCCAGCAGTGACCCGACGGAGGATGGCTACACCTTC,.,TRBV6-1,TRBJ1-2,.
CASSPRQGSDEQYF,TGTGCCAGCAGCCCTCGACAGGGATCTGATGAGCAGTACTTC,.,TRBV7-9,TRBJ2-7,TRBD1
CASSLAGAGMAQPQHF,TGTGCCAGCAGCTTAGCGGGGGCAGGGATGGCACAGCCCCAGCATTTT,.,TRBV7-2,TRBJ1-5,.
CASSPRTGGSSYNEQFF,TGTGCCAGCAGTCCCCGAACGGGGGGGAGCTCCTACAATGAGCAGTTCTTC,.,TRBV6-6,TRBJ2-1,TRBD2
CASSPNSGNNSPLHF,TGTGCCAGCAGCCCAAACTCAGGGAATAATTCACCCCTCCACTTT,.,TRBV7-9,TRBJ1-6,.
CASSLLGLPVEAFF,TGCGCCAGCAGCTTGTTAGGACTCCCGGTTGAAGCTTTCTTT,.,TRBV5-1,TRBJ1-1,.
CASSQGQVSTYNSPLHF,TGCGCCAGCAGCCAAGGACAGGTCTCGACCTATAATTCACCCCTCCACTTT,once,TRBV4-3,TRBJ1-6,.
CASSAQESYEQYF,TGTGCCAGCAGCGCACAGGAATCCTACGAGCAGTACTTC,once,TRBV7-6,TRBJ2-7,.
CAIRQGPYEQYF,TGTGCCATCAGACAGGGGCCCTACGAGCAGTACTTC,many,TRBV10-3,TRBJ2-7,TRBD1
CASSQGTEAFF,TGTGCCAGCAGCCAAGGGACAGAAGCTTTCTTT,.,TRBV3-1/TRBV3-2,TRBJ1-1,.
CASSNPGQGGNEQFF,TGTGCCAGTAGTAACCCGGGACAGGGCGGGAATGAGCAGTTCTTC,.,TRBV19,TRBJ2-1,TRBD1
CAWDSSRAPSGNTIYF,TGTGCCTGGGATTCAAGCAGGGCCCCATCTGGAAACACCATATATTTT,.,TRBV30,TRBJ1-3,.
CASSLGVKETEAFF,TGTGCCAGTAGCCTAGGGGTAAAGGAAACTGAAGCTTTCTTT,.,TRBV19,TRBJ1-1,.
CASSLGQGGSNEQFF,TGCGCCAGCAGCTTGGGACAGGGGGGTAGCAATGAGCAGTTCTTC,.,TRBV5-1,TRBJ2-1,TRBD1
CASSKGQVDYGYTF,TGCGCCAGCAGCAAAGGACAGGTGGACTATGGCTACACCTTC,.,TRBV5-1,TRBJ1-2,TRBD1
CASSLQGGNQETQYF,TGTGCCAGCAGCTTACAGGGGGGGAACCAAGAGACCCAGTACTTC,.,TRBV5-8,TRBJ2-5,.
CASSGLENPGETQYF,TGCGCCAGCAGCGGACTGGAAAACCCGGGGGAGACCCAGTACTTC,.,TRBV5-1,TRBJ2-5,.
CASRDGGSPLHF,TGTGCCAGCAGGGACGGCGGGTCACCCCTCCACTTT,.,TRBV6-5,TRBJ1-6,.
CASSQLRTSTETQYF,TGCGCCAGCAGCCAATTAAGGACTAGCACAGAGACCCAGTACTTC,.,TRBV4-1,TRBJ2-5,TRBD2
CASSQASGGATDTQYF,TGTGCCAGCAGCCAAGCTAGCGGGGGGGCAACAGATACGCAGTATTTT,.,TRBV3-1/TRBV3-2,TRBJ2-3,TRBD2
CASSSGLRSSGNTIYF,TGTGCCAGTAGTTCCGGTTTGAGGAGCTCTGGAAACACCATATATTTT,.,TRBV19,TRBJ1-3,.
CASSPGLAGDNEQFF,TGTGCCAGCTCACCTGGACTAGCGGGGGATAATGAGCAGTTCTTC,.,TRBV18,TRBJ2-1,TRBD2
CASGSPDSRKTEAFF,TGTGCTAGTGGTTCGCCCGACTCCCGAAAGACTGAAGCTTTCTTT,.,TRBV12-5,TRBJ1-1,.
CASSDEVGRGYTF,TGTGCCAGCAGTGATGAGGTAGGGAGAGGCTACACCTTC,.,TRBV25-1,TRBJ1-2,.
CASSQFSLTGVYNEQFF,TGCGCCAGCAGTCAATTTTCTTTGACGGGGGTCTACAATGAGCAGTTCTTC,.,TRBV23-1,TRBJ2-1,.
CASRPPRGYTEAFF,TGTGCCAGCAGGCCCCCTAGGGGGTACACTGAAGCTTTCTTT,once,TRBV6-5,TRBJ1-1,.
CASSQTSGGNYEQYF,TGTGCCAGCAGCCAAACTAGCGGGGGAAACTACGAGCAGTACTTC,.,TRBV7-3,TRBJ2-7,TRBD2
CASSPPAGGLTGELFF,TGCGCCAGCAGCCCACCAGCGGGGGGCCTAACCGGGGAGCTGTTTTTT,.,TRBV5-1,TRBJ2-2,TRBD2
CASSSTSGTGELFF,TGTGCCAGCAGTTCCACTAGCGGCACCGGGGAGCTGTTTTTT,.,TRBV27,TRBJ2-2,TRBD2
CAISSGTIGTDTQYF,TGTGCCATCAGCTCCGGGACTATTGGCACAGATACGCAGTATTTT,.,TRBV10-3,TRBJ2-3,TRBD2
CAWSPLGTGNQPQHF,TGTGCCTGGAGTCCACTCGGGACAGGCAATCAGCCCCAGCATTTT,.,TRBV30,TRBJ1-5,TRBD1
CASSKGAARATDTQYF,TGTGCCAGTTCCAAGGGGGCCGCCAGGGCGACAGATACGCAGTATTTT,.,TRBV19,TRBJ2-3,TRBD1
CASSRRTSGGAPNTGELFF,TGTGCCAGCTCACGACGAACTAGCGGGGGGGCACCGAACACCGGGGAGCTGTTTTTT,.,TRBV18,TRBJ2-2,TRBD2
CASSHHRNTEAFF,TGTGCCAGCAGCCATCACAGGAACACTGAAGCTTTCTTT,.,TRBV14,TRBJ1-1,.